This T cell receptor beta chain appears in the sequencing data of a study of blood T cell repertoires in COVID-19. This CDR3 has 13 residues. Trimming shortened V by 2 bases and J by 5 bases, and 7 bases separated the two germline ends. Germline values: CDR1 SGHTA, CDR2 FQGNSA. In the original processing: Amplification of reference gene primers was used by the study to estimate nucleated cell counts. Sequencing was performed with immunoSEQ multiplex PCR; in TCRdb, only in-frame clones are kept and a portion is missing. V, J and clone size are those of that table, while D and trimming were read from the DNA. Of roughly 240,000 clones listed, about 80% were seen once; the top ten hold over 1.5%.

Sample: peripheral blood. The origin of this receptor is a woman of 80 years or more with acute or convalescent COVID-19. The V call is TRBV7-2, the J call TRBJ2-1; D might be TRBD1 (5 bases). The CDR3 sequence: CASSLKGDNEQFF. DNA for the CDR3: TGTGCCAGCAGCTTAAAAGGGGACAATGAGCAGTTCTTC. Full variable domain (outside the CDR3, taken from reference TRBV7-2 and TRBJ2-1): GAGVSQSPSNKVTEKGKDVELRCDPISGHTALYWYRQSLGQGLEFLIYFQGNSAPDKSGLPSDRFSAERTGGSVSTLTIQRTQQEDSAVYLCASSLKGDNEQFFGPGTRLTVL.